These 32 T cell receptor beta chains share one sample of origin, sequenced in a study of technical replicates of blood from a few donors. Sequencing was performed with immunoSEQ multiplex PCR; in TCRdb, only in-frame clones are kept and a portion is missing. The profile shows 90,000 to 100,000 clones, approximately 94% of them singletons. Sequencing was performed on T cells isolated from PBMCs. The receptors were gathered from a human donor in good health.

The chain joins TRBV2 to TRBJ2-1; D not certain. CDR1 is SNHLY and CDR2 is FYNNEI in the germline V gene. V was cut by 5 bases and J by 7 bases, with 9 bases left in between. The CDR3 has 12 residues. The CDR3 DNA reads TGTGCCAGCAGTCTCGACTGGAATGAGCAGTTCTTC. Its translation: CASSLDWNEQFF.

The chain combines TRBV4-1 with TRBJ1-6, with D tentatively TRBD1 (5 bases). V lost 3 bases and J lost 10, with 16 bases in between. The CDR3 is 15 residues long. Germline CDR1 is MGHRA and CDR2 is YSYEKL. CDR3 amino acids: CASSQHPGVPSPLHF. The CDR3 nucleotides are TGCGCCAGCAGCCAGCACCCGGGGGTCCCCTCACCCCTCCACTTT.

This clone was recorded only once. The chain joins TRBV6-4 to TRBJ1-1; D unclear. This CDR3 is 13 amino acids long. The V gene's germline CDR1 is MRHNA and CDR2 SNTAGT. V lost 4 bases and J 0 bases, leaving 6 bases between the germline ends. CDR3 sequence: CASSVTVNTEAFF. In nucleotides, the CDR3 is TGTGCCAGCAGTGTCACAGTGAACACTGAAGCTTTCTTT.

This clone was seen just once. This chain connects TRBV27 to TRBJ1-2; 8 bases fit TRBD1. The CDR3 extends over 14 amino acids. Germline CDR1 reads MNHEY; CDR2 reads SMNVEV (reference sequence). The V and J ends lost 4 bases and 7 bases, in that order; junction bases with no gene match: 8. The CDR3 DNA is TGTGCCAGCAGTTCAAACAGGGGGGGTCCTGGCTACACCTTC. Protein product: CASSSNRGGPGYTF.

This clone was seen only once. CDR3 bases: TGTGCCAGCAGCTTAGCTTCGGGTTTCGGCACCTTC. It translates to CASSLASGFGTF. The gene calls are TRBV7-9 and TRBJ1-2; no clear D gene. Trimming cost V 0 bases and J 13 bases, with 12 bases left between them. The CDR3 has 12 amino acids. The germline CDR1 and CDR2 sequences are SEHNR and FQNEAQ (reference sequence). Combining the CDR3 with reference TRBV7-9 and TRBJ1-2 gives the whole variable domain DTGVSQNPRHKITKRGQNVTFRCDPISEHNRLYWYRQTLGQGPEFLTYFQNEAQLEKSRLLSDRFSAERPKGSFSTLEIQRTEQGDSAMYLCASSLASGFGTFGSGTRLTVV.

The V gene is TRBV6-1, the J gene TRBJ2-2; tentatively, D is TRBD1 (5 bases). V shed 7 bases and J shed 0 bases, with 12 bases lying between them. The CDR3 has 15 amino acids. Germline V gives CDR1 MNHNS, CDR2 SASEGT. The DNA of the CDR3 is TGTGCCAGCATGGGGCCCTATCCGAACACCGGGGAGCTGTTTTTT. This encodes CASMGPYPNTGELFF.

J is TRBJ2-2 and V is TRBV4-2; D is possibly TRBD1 (6 bases). The CDR3 covers 15 residues. The V gene lost 3 bases and the J gene lost 1 base, with 9 bases spanning the gap. Germline-derived CDR1 and CDR2 are LGHNA and YNFKEQ. The CDR3 sequence is CASSHRDKNTGELFF. CDR3 nucleotide sequence: TGTGCCAGCAGCCACCGGGACAAGAACACCGGGGAGCTGTTTTTT.

The J gene is TRBJ2-7, the V gene TRBV2, with 9 bases fitting TRBD2. CDR3 length equals 15 residues. The V gene end was trimmed by 6 bases and the J gene end by 2 bases; junction bases not matched to a gene: 8. Germline CDR1 is SNHLY and CDR2 is FYNNEI. CDR3 DNA: TGTGCCAGCAGCCTAATCGTAGCGGGGGCCTACGAGCAGTACTTC. Protein product: CASSLIVAGAYEQYF.

V and J are TRBV5-1 and TRBJ2-1; maybe TRBD1 (5 bases). The CDR3 extends over 15 amino acids. CDR1 and CDR2 (germline): SGHRS, YFSETQ. The germline V and J ends were trimmed by 3 bases and 0 bases, with 10 bases remaining between them. The CDR3 DNA follows: TGCGCCAGCAGCTCACAGGTTTTCTCCTACAATGAGCAGTTCTTC. Translated: CASSSQVFSYNEQFF.

The chain couples TRBV5-1 to TRBJ2-3; 7 bases are shared with TRBD2. Per germline, CDR1 SGHRS and CDR2 YFSETQ. The V and J ends lost 4 bases and 2 bases, in that order; junction bases with no gene match: 4. The CDR3 spans 14 residues. The CDR3 DNA reads as TGCGCCAGCAGCCCGAGACTAGCCACAGATACGCAGTATTTT. Residues: CASSPRLATDTQYF.

The chain combines TRBV2 with TRBJ2-1; 12 bases line up with TRBD2. The germline gives CDR1 SNHLY, CDR2 FYNNEI. V shed 6 bases and J 0 bases; nucleotides not matched to a gene: 9. The CDR3 extends over 18 amino acids. The DNA of the CDR3 is TGTGCCAGCAGCACACGACTAGCGGGGGCCCTCTCCTACAATGAGCAGTTCTTC. Residues: CASSTRLAGALSYNEQFF.

The genes are TRBV12-5 and TRBJ2-7; TRBD1 matches 10 bases. This CDR3 region has 19 residues. Germline CDR1 is LGHNT and CDR2 is FRNRAP. J gave up 2 bases and V 1 base, and 14 bases lay outside the gene matches. In DNA, the CDR3 is TGTGCTAGTGGTTTGGAAAAGACAGGGGGCGTATCGCCCGCCTACGAGCAGTACTTC. This codes for CASGLEKTGGVSPAYEQYF.

V usage is TRBV29-1 and J usage is TRBJ2-7; perhaps TRBD1 as D (6 bases). Deletions cut 1 base from V and 3 bases from J, with 7 bases between. This CDR3 spans 12 amino acids. Per the germline V gene, CDR1 is SQVTM and CDR2 is ANQGSEA. The DNA for the CDR3 is TGCAGCGTTGAAGGCAGGGGCTACGAGCAGTACTTC. Translating it yields CSVEGRGYEQYF.

J is TRBJ2-2 and V is TRBV18; TRBD1 is a possible D gene (6 bases). The germline V and J ends were trimmed by 0 bases and 1 base, with 9 bases remaining between them. The CDR3 is 16 amino acids. Germline-derived CDR1 and CDR2 are KGHSH and LQKENI. The DNA for the CDR3 is TGTGCCAGCTCACCACCGGGACAAGTGAACACCGGGGAGCTGTTTTTT. This codes for CASSPPGQVNTGELFF.

This chain joins TRBV9 and TRBJ1-3; 7 nucleotides agree with TRBD1. The CDR3 covers 14 residues. V shed 3 bases and J 4 bases; nucleotides not matched to a gene: 4. Germline V lookup: CDR1 SGDLS, CDR2 YYNGEE. The CDR3 region has the DNA TGTGCCAGCAGCGCCCGGACAGGAGGAAACACCATATATTTT. Its protein product is CASSARTGGNTIYF.

The rearrangement links TRBV27 to TRBJ2-2; 9 bases are shared with TRBD2. V lost 3 bases to trimming and J lost 7 bases; unmatched junction nucleotides: 3. The CDR3 runs 14 residues. Per the germline V gene, CDR1 is MNHEY and CDR2 is SMNVEV (reference sequence). CDR3 loop: CASSFSGRGGELFF. CDR3 nucleotide sequence: TGTGCCAGCAGTTTTAGCGGGAGAGGCGGGGAGCTGTTTTTT.

The chain has TRBV27 and TRBJ1-4; D call uncertain. V was trimmed by 6 bases and J by 7 bases, leaving 9 bases between them. There are 12 residues in the CDR3. Germline CDR1 reads MNHEY; CDR2 reads SMNVEV (reference sequence). The CDR3 nucleotides are TGTGCCAGCAGGGGCCTCGTTGAAAAACTGTTTTTT. Translating gives CASRGLVEKLFF.

The genes are TRBV9 and TRBJ2-2; D gene ambiguous. The germline gives CDR1 SGDLS, CDR2 YYNGEE. The V and J ends lost 0 bases and 0 bases respectively, with 12 bases between them. This CDR3 comprises 17 residues. The CDR3 bases are TGTGCCAGCAGCGTAGGTTGGAAGCGTGCGAACACCGGGGAGCTGTTTTTT. The encoded protein is CASSVGWKRANTGELFF.

The gene calls are TRBV2 and TRBJ1-5, with TRBD1 as a possible D gene (5 bases). The CDR3 sequence is 17 residues long. Germline V lookup: CDR1 SNHLY, CDR2 FYNNEI. Trimming stripped 4 bases from V and 0 bases from J, with 16 bases between. The CDR3 region has the DNA TGTGCCAGCAGTGGCCTACTGGGGGGACTTAGCAATCAGCCCCAGCATTTT. This gives the protein CASSGLLGGLSNQPQHF.

This clone has only one observation. The rearrangement uses TRBV2 and TRBJ2-2; 7 bases agree with TRBD1. Germline-derived CDR1 and CDR2 are SNHLY and FYNNEI. This CDR3 has 15 amino acids. V shed 10 bases, J shed 4 bases, and the junction held 12 bases outside the gene matches. CDR3 in DNA: TGTGCCACCCCTTCCGGGACAGCTAGCACCGGGGAGCTGTTTTTT. This codes for CATPSGTASTGELFF.

This chain uses TRBV27 with TRBJ2-7; D is unresolved. Germline V gives CDR1 MNHEY, CDR2 SMNVEV (reference sequence). The CDR3 has 13 residues. Trimming took 5 bases from V and 0 from J, leaving 8 bases between them. The CDR3, as DNA: TGTGCCAGCAGTCCTAGTTTCTCCTACGAGCAGTACTTC. This translates into CASSPSFSYEQYF.

The chain joins TRBV27 to TRBJ2-7, with D possibly being TRBD1 (6 bases). The CDR3 is made up of 14 amino acids. CDR1 is MNHEY, CDR2 SMNVEV, per germline (reference sequence). Trimming removed 4 bases at V and 3 bases at J, with 13 bases between. The chain's CDR3 is CASSWRTANYEQYF. Written as DNA, the CDR3 is TGTGCCAGCAGTTGGCGGACAGCCAACTACGAGCAGTACTTC.

The V gene is TRBV6-5, the J gene TRBJ1-6; 9 bases are shared with TRBD1. V shed 0 bases, J shed 9 bases, and the junction held 3 bases outside the gene matches. The germline CDR1 and CDR2 sequences are MNHEY and SVGAGI. CDR3 length equals 15 residues. The CDR3 region has the DNA TGTGCCAGCAGTTACTCCGGGACAGGGTCTTCACCCCTCCACTTT. This translates into CASSYSGTGSSPLHF.

This rearrangement joins TRBV28 to TRBJ1-5; 9 nucleotides align to TRBD1. V shed 6 bases, J shed 6 bases, and the junction held 6 bases outside the gene matches. Germline V gene data show CDR1 as MDHEN and CDR2 as SYDVKM. The CDR3 length is 14 residues. In DNA, the CDR3 is TGTGCCAGCAGCTGGGACAGGGTCGGTCAGCCCCAGCATTTT. This codes for CASSWDRVGQPQHF.

The CDR3 loop reads CASSLNPAGNSNQPQHF. The CDR3 DNA follows: TGCGCCAGCAGCTTGAATCCCGCAGGGAATAGCAATCAGCCCCAGCATTTT. The rearrangement joins TRBV5-1 to TRBJ1-5, with D possibly being TRBD1 (5 bases). The ends were cut back, 1 base at V and 0 bases at J, with 14 bases in the middle. The CDR3 is made up of 17 amino acids. Germline V gives CDR1 SGHRS, CDR2 YFSETQ.

This chain uses TRBV5-1 with TRBJ2-5; 8 positions match TRBD1. This CDR3 is built from 14 residues. J gave up 9 bases and V 4 bases, and 11 bases lay outside the gene matches. Per germline, CDR1 SGHRS and CDR2 YFSETQ. In nucleotides, the CDR3 is TGCGCCAGCAGCCCAGGACAGGGTGCGGAGGCCCAGTACTTC. This gives the protein CASSPGQGAEAQYF.

Here the CDR3 reads CASSSYQQSTYEQYF. The CDR3 nucleotides are TGTGCCAGCAGCTCATACCAACAATCCACCTACGAGCAGTACTTC. V gene TRBV5-4 combines with J gene TRBJ2-7; D not resolved. The CDR3 runs to 15 residues. V was pared by 3 bases and J by 2 bases, with 15 bases between. The germline CDR1 and CDR2 sequences are SGHNT and YYREEE (reference sequence).

The chain couples TRBV10-2 to TRBJ2-7, with D tentatively TRBD1 (6 bases). CDR1 is WSHSY, CDR2 SAAADI, per germline. The CDR3 sequence is 11 residues long. V shed 10 bases and J shed 6 bases, with 13 bases lying between them. The chain's CDR3 is CATRQVGEQYF. The CDR3 nucleotides are TGCGCCACCCGACAGGTCGGCGAGCAGTACTTC.

Comments on this clone: One end of the junction is discordant with germline, which a read error may explain. The chain carries TRBV6-6 and TRBJ1-3; D unclear. Germline V gene lookup returns CDR1 MNHNY and CDR2 SVGAGI (reference sequence). CDR3 length equals 15 residues. Here the CDR3 DNA reads TGTGCCAGCACCCGAGATGTAGTAATTGGAGACACCATATATTTT. The encoded protein is CASTRDVVIGDTIYF.

This clone was observed a single time. The gene calls are TRBV7-9 and TRBJ1-2; 8 bases are a match to TRBD1. Germline V CDR1 and CDR2: SEHNR, FQNEAQ (reference sequence). The V gene end was trimmed by 4 bases and the J gene end by 7 bases; junction bases not matched to a gene: 8. CDR3 length: 14 residues. The CDR3 loop is CASSSVQGVAGYTF. Here the CDR3 DNA reads TGTGCCAGCAGCTCGGTACAGGGGGTTGCTGGCTACACCTTC.

The chain couples TRBV4-1 to TRBJ2-1; 9 bases are shared with TRBD2. V trimming: 3 bases; J trimming: 12 bases; junction bases outside the gene matches: 15. Germline CDR1 and CDR2: MGHRA and YSYEKL. The CDR3 consists of 16 residues. CDR3 amino acids: CASSHLTSGSGDGQFF. Here the CDR3 DNA reads TGCGCCAGCAGCCATTTAACTAGCGGGTCGGGTGATGGGCAGTTCTTC.

This clone was seen a single time. The chain has TRBV11-2 and TRBJ2-1; a possible D gene is TRBD2 (6 bases). Trimming stripped 4 bases from V and 6 bases from J, with 16 bases between. The germline V gene encodes CDR1 SGHAT and CDR2 FQNNGV. This CDR3 region has 15 residues. CDR3: CASSWRWDSGNEQFF. The CDR3 DNA reads as TGTGCCAGCAGCTGGCGGTGGGATAGCGGCAATGAGCAGTTCTTC.